The clone carrying this TCR beta chain was observed many times. Its antigen is unidentified. Germline loops: CDR1 MNHNS, CDR2 SASEGT. This CDR3 region has 17 residues. V dropped 3 bases and J dropped 5; count of bases not matched to a gene: 13. This record comes from a study of metastatic and nonmetastatic thyroid tumors. Background on the study: Patients with malignant and benign thyroid disease provided blood and tumor or nodule tissue, whose repertoires were compared.

The study, taken as a whole, reports: Versus benign nodules, malignant thyroid tumors reportedly had significantly higher TCR beta diversity, in blood and tumor.

All patients were untreated before thyroid surgery. Authors' analysis steps: For papillary thyroid cancer, a distant-metastasis classifier was constructed from CDR3 differences observed across clinicopathological groups. Using MiXCR, TCRdb re-called clones from the PCR reads. V and J calls and clone size were set by TCRdb, not the authors. The data hold more than 25,000 clones, with roughly 7.1% observed a single time. The TCR comes from a female donor with papillary thyroid cancer or a benign thyroid nodule (not recorded which). Some clones in this sample may be carry-over from other donors' samples. The specimen was blood. This chain links TRBV6-1 with TRBJ2-5, with 9 bases fitting TRBD2. This CDR3 reads CASSDGAGGRSRETQYF. The CDR3 nucleotides read TGTGCCAGCAGTGATGGGGCGGGAGGGCGGTCGAGGGAGACCCAGTACTTC.